These T cell receptor beta chains were read from a single sample in a study of blood T cell repertoires in COVID-19. Repertoires were generated with immunoSEQ multiplex PCR, while TCRdb's copy carries only in-frame clones and drops some. The sample lists 80,000 to 95,000 clones, about nine tenths occurring once. Sequencing input: peripheral blood. These receptors came from a woman in her 70s with acute or convalescent COVID-19. Each CDR3 is given with its conserved first and last residue. A D gene is named only where the DNA matches it firmly. Clone size is not always given. Where it is, it says once, few, many or a class for expanded clones.

V gene	clone size	J gene	D gene	CDR3 protein	CDR3 DNA
TRBV6-4	-	TRBJ2-5	-	CASSSAPGETQYF	TGTGCCAGCAGCTCAGCCCCAGGGGAGACCCAGTACTTC
TRBV6-1	-	TRBJ2-1	TRBD1	CASSEGGGDRGYNEQFF	TGTGCCAGCAGTGAAGGGGGTGGGGACAGGGGCTACAATGAGCAGTTCTTC
TRBV6-5	-	TRBJ2-2	-	CASSYAAANTGELFF	TGTGCCAGCAGTTACGCGGCAGCTAACACCGGGGAGCTGTTTTTT
TRBV30	few	TRBJ1-4	TRBD1	CAWSAKGQDSEKLFF	TGTGCCTGGAGCGCTAAGGGACAGGATTCAGAAAAACTGTTTTTT
TRBV3-1/TRBV3-2	-	TRBJ1-5	-	CASSQGVDQPQHF	TGTGCCAGCAGCCAAGGAGTAGATCAGCCCCAGCATTTT
TRBV7-2	-	TRBJ2-2	-	CASSLWTVTGELFF	TGTGCCAGCAGCTTATGGACAGTCACCGGGGAGCTGTTTTTT
TRBV4-1	-	TRBJ2-7	-	CASSQTPLGGAYEQYF	TGCGCCAGCAGCCAGACACCCTTGGGGGGAGCCTACGAGCAGTACTTC
TRBV3-1/TRBV3-2	-	TRBJ2-7	TRBD1	CASSSLGQGGEQYF	TGTGCCAGCAGCTCACTAGGACAGGGTGGCGAGCAGTACTTC
TRBV19	-	TRBJ2-5	TRBD1	CASSIALGSGGLETQYF	TGTGCCAGTAGTATAGCTCTAGGATCAGGGGGTTTGGAGACCCAGTACTTC
TRBV6-1	-	TRBJ1-5	-	CASSEYSRNQPQHF	TGTGCCAGCAGTGAATACAGCCGTAATCAGCCCCAGCATTTT